This T cell receptor (beta chain) is from a study of blood T cell repertoires in COVID-19. Some clones are missing from TCRdb's copy, which holds only in-frame ones; the method was immunoSEQ multiplex PCR. The sample includes 97,000 or so clones, about nine tenths of them seen just once. This CDR3 spans 15 amino acids. Trimming removed 6 bases at V and 1 base at J, with 13 bases between. CDR1 and CDR2 from the germline V gene are SEHNR and FQNEAQ (reference sequence). The sample consisted of peripheral blood. The source of this sequence is a man over 45 with acute or convalescent COVID-19. The chain employs TRBV7-9 and TRBJ2-1, with D tentatively TRBD2 (5 bases). The CDR3 DNA reads TGTGCCAGCAGTTTGAGGAGCGGATCCTACAATGAGCAGTTCTTC. This gives the protein CASSLRSGSYNEQFF.